Below, 22 T cell receptor beta chains from the same sample are listed, as sequenced in a study of vaccination effects on CD4 cells after COVID-19. Antigens of these TCRs are unknown. ViraFEST assay sequencing came after antigen-specific CD4+ T cells were expanded with viral peptide pools. When more than 9 days of culture had elapsed, CD4+ T cells were isolated. Participants completed two doses of the BNT162b2 or mRNA-1273 vaccine. Assay: immunoSEQ multiplex PCR; the TCRdb copy retains only in-frame clones and omits some. The sample includes about 46,000 clones, over 60% of them seen just once. The sequenced sample was CD4+ T cells from PBMCs cultured with HCoV-OC43 spike peptides, obtained after COVID-19 vaccination. Documented subset: HCoV-OC43 spike overlapping peptide pool stimulation. The receptors come from a human donor who received a COVID-19 vaccine.

The chain links TRBV4-2 to TRBJ2-7; weak D call: TRBD1 (5 bases). From germline, CDR1 is LGHNA and CDR2 YNFKEQ. The CDR3 runs 14 residues. The V end was cut by 4 bases, the J end by 9 bases, with 19 bases between. The CDR3 DNA follows: TGTGCCAGCAGCCCCCGGACCGAAGGGGTGGTGCAGTACTTC. Its translation: CASSPRTEGVVQYF.

In this sample, this clone turned up once. The rearrangement joins TRBV6-5 to TRBJ2-1; weak D call: TRBD2 (5 bases). CDR3 length equals 14 residues. V was shortened by 0 bases and J by 7 bases, with 10 bases between the two germline ends. Per the germline V gene, CDR1 is MNHEY and CDR2 is SVGAGI. CDR3 nucleotide sequence: TGTGCCAGCAGTTACTCGAGGGTTGGGAATGAGCAGTTCTTC. It translates to CASSYSRVGNEQFF.

This chain uses TRBV4-1 with TRBJ2-7; D perhaps matches TRBD2 (5 bases). Germline-derived CDR1 and CDR2 are MGHRA and YSYEKL. V was cut by 1 base and J by 1 base, with 5 bases left in between. The CDR3 is made up of 13 amino acids. CDR3 sequence (DNA): TGCGCCAGCAGCCAAGTAGCGTCCTACGAGCAGTACTTC. This codes for CASSQVASYEQYF.

V and J are TRBV11-2 and TRBJ1-5; D gene unclear. The V end lost 4 bases, the J end lost 6 bases, and 10 bases lay between the germline ends. The CDR3 extends over 13 amino acids. Germline assignment: CDR1 SGHAT and CDR2 FQNNGV. The CDR3 DNA reads as TGTGCCAGCAGCTCGGGGTATCGTCAGCCCCAGCATTTT. Translated: CASSSGYRQPQHF.

This clone has more than one count but fewer than ten. The V call is TRBV6-4, the J call TRBJ2-1; TRBD1 matches 9 bases. The V gene end was trimmed by 4 bases and the J gene end by 8 bases; junction bases not matched to a gene: 6. Germline CDR1 reads MRHNA; CDR2 reads SNTAGT. This CDR3 has 14 amino acids. The CDR3 DNA reads TGTGCCAGCAGTGTTACAGGGGGCAAGGATGAGCAGTTCTTC. Protein product: CASSVTGGKDEQFF.

The rearrangement links TRBV6-1 to TRBJ2-7, with D hard to call. Trimming removed 2 bases at V and 6 bases at J, with 5 bases between. This CDR3 is built from 11 residues. Germline-derived CDR1 and CDR2 are MNHNS and SASEGT. CDR3 amino acids: CASSERAEQYF. The CDR3 region has the DNA TGTGCCAGCAGTGAACGGGCCGAGCAGTACTTC.

The chain carries TRBV5-1 and TRBJ1-1, with 7 bases fitting TRBD1. Germline loops: CDR1 SGHRS, CDR2 YFSETQ. This CDR3 comprises 13 residues. The V and J ends lost 7 bases and 5 bases, in that order; junction bases with no gene match: 8. CDR3 in DNA: TGCGCCAGCGGAGAACAACAGGGGACTGAAGCTTTCTTT. Translated, it gives CASGEQQGTEAFF. Full variable domain (rest looked up from reference TRBV5-1 and TRBJ1-1): KAGVTQTPRYLIKTRGQQVTLSCSPISGHRSVSWYQQTPGQGLQFLFEYFSETQRNKGNFPGRFSGRQFSNSRSEMNVSTLELGDSALYLCASGEQQGTEAFFGQGTRLTVV.

V gene TRBV3-1 (or the pseudogene TRBV3-2) combines with J gene TRBJ1-2; possible D gene TRBD1, 5 bases. The V gene lost 3 bases and the J gene lost 2 bases, with 10 bases spanning the gap. This CDR3 spans 14 amino acids. CDR1 and CDR2 (germline): LGHDT, YNNKEL (reference sequence). CDR3 loop: CASSQGTVNYGYTF. The CDR3 DNA reads TGTGCCAGCAGCCAGGGGACGGTGAACTATGGCTACACCTTC.

As DNA, the CDR3 is TGCGCCAGCAGTAGGACAGGGGTTGCGACAGATACGCAGTATTTT. This translates into CASSRTGVATDTQYF. V gene TRBV5-1 combines with J gene TRBJ2-3; 9 bases fit TRBD1. Germline lookup yields CDR1 SGHRS and CDR2 YFSETQ. After removal of 5 bases from V and 3 bases from J, the junction contained 7 bases not matched to a gene. This CDR3 is built from 15 residues.

V gene TRBV18 combines with J gene TRBJ2-2; D is unclear. Germline values: CDR1 KGHSH, CDR2 LQKENI. V dropped 2 bases and J dropped 1 base, with 8 bases sitting between them. The CDR3 loop spans 15 amino acids. CDR3 coding DNA: TGTGCCAGCTCACCAGTCACTCTGAACACCGGGGAGCTGTTTTTT. Amino acid sequence: CASSPVTLNTGELFF.

The chain uses TRBV24-1 and TRBJ2-1; 15 nucleotides match TRBD2. With V trimmed by 4 bases and J by 5 bases, 8 bases remained unmatched. CDR1 KGHDR and CDR2 SFDVKD come from the germline V gene. The CDR3 loop spans 18 amino acids. As DNA, the CDR3 is TGTGCCACCAGTGACTCCTGGACTAGCGGGGGGGCCAACAATGAGCAGTTCTTC. Amino acids: CATSDSWTSGGANNEQFF.

CDR3 sequence reads: CASSRLPTNEKLFF. The CDR3 DNA reads TGCGCCAGCAGCAGACTACCAACTAATGAAAAACTGTTTTTT. The genes are TRBV4-1 and TRBJ1-4, with D unresolved. This CDR3 comprises 14 residues. Trimming took off 5 bases at V and 0 bases at J, with 7 bases between the two ends. CDR1 is MGHRA and CDR2 is YSYEKL in the germline V gene.

This clone was seen only once. This chain joins TRBV6-1 and TRBJ2-6; 7 bases match TRBD1. The germline CDR1 and CDR2 sequences are MNHNS and SASEGT. V lost 6 bases to trimming and J lost 3 bases; unmatched junction nucleotides: 8. The CDR3 has 16 amino acids. The CDR3 nucleotides are TGTGCCAGCAGGGAACAGGGGTTAATTGGGGCCAACGTCCTGACTTTC. Amino acid sequence: CASREQGLIGANVLTF.

The CDR3 region has the DNA TGTGCCAGCAGCGTAGTTGGCCGACCACCCCAGGCGCAGTATTTT. It specifies CASSVVGRPPQAQYF. This rearrangement joins TRBV9 to TRBJ2-3; D unclear. Trimming took 0 bases from V and 10 from J, leaving 18 bases between them. The CDR3 is made up of 15 amino acids. Germline V CDR1 and CDR2: SGDLS, YYNGEE.

CDR3 sequence (DNA): TGTGCCAGCAGCTCAATTCGGGGGGACACCGGGGAGCTGTTTTTT. This encodes CASSSIRGDTGELFF. V gene TRBV11-2 combines with J gene TRBJ2-2; 7 nucleotides line up with TRBD2. The CDR3 is 15 amino acids. Losses at the gene ends were 4 bases for V and 3 bases for J; bases not matched to a gene: 5. Germline V gene data show CDR1 as SGHAT and CDR2 as FQNNGV. The whole variable domain, remainder taken from reference TRBV11-2 and TRBJ2-2, is EAGVAQSPRYKIIEKRQSVAFWCNPISGHATLYWYQQILGQGPKLLIQFQNNGVVDDSQLPKDRFSAERLKGVDSTLKIQPAKLEDSAVYLCASSSIRGDTGELFFGEGSRLTVL.

The chain carries TRBV4-2 and TRBJ1-6; D is undetermined. Germline CDR1 reads LGHNA; CDR2 reads YNFKEQ. V was pared by 6 bases and J by 2 bases, with 11 bases between. CDR3 length: 15 amino acids. The CDR3 sequence: CASRPDSTYNSPLHF. The CDR3 bases are TGTGCCAGCAGGCCCGATAGTACCTATAATTCACCCCTCCACTTT.

This sequence joins TRBV5-6 and TRBJ2-4; TRBD1 matches 7 bases. Losses at the gene ends were 2 bases for V and 0 bases for J; bases not matched to a gene: 5. The CDR3 contains 16 residues. Per the germline V gene, CDR1 is SGHDT and CDR2 is YYEEEE. The CDR3 coding sequence is TGTGCCAGCAGCTTAGCCGGACAGGTAGCCAAAAACATTCAGTACTTC. It encodes CASSLAGQVAKNIQYF.

This rearrangement joins TRBV5-1 to TRBJ2-1, with 8 bases aligning to TRBD1. CDR1 and CDR2 (germline): SGHRS, YFSETQ. The V gene end was trimmed by 4 bases and the J gene end by 6 bases; junction bases not matched to a gene: 6. The CDR3 is 14 amino acids. The CDR3 reads CASSGGQDGNEQFF. Written as DNA, the CDR3 is TGCGCCAGCAGCGGGGGACAGGACGGCAATGAGCAGTTCTTC.

The V call is TRBV19, the J call TRBJ1-4; D is possibly TRBD1 (5 bases). Trimming cost V 8 bases and J 0 bases, with 10 bases left between them. Per the germline V gene, CDR1 is LNHDA and CDR2 is SQIVND (reference sequence). The CDR3 is 14 amino acids. CDR3 loop: CASRGGATNEKLFF. In DNA, the CDR3 is TGTGCCAGTCGGGGCGGAGCAACTAATGAAAAACTGTTTTTT. The full variable domain, in which reference TRBV19 and TRBJ1-4 provide the parts outside the CDR3, is DGGITQSPKYLFRKEGQNVTLSCEQNLNHDAMYWYRQDPGQGLRLIYYSQIVNDFQKGDIAEGYSVSREKKESFPLTVTSAQKNPTAFYLCASRGGATNEKLFFGSGTQLSVL.

CDR3 coding DNA: TGTGCCATCAGAGCTACTGGGGGCTACGAGCAGTACTTC. Translating it yields CAIRATGGYEQYF. The V gene is TRBV10-3, the J gene TRBJ2-7; D is perhaps TRBD1 or TRBD2 (5 bases each). Germline V gene sequence: CDR1 ENHRY, CDR2 SYGVKD. The ends were cut back, 6 bases at V and 3 bases at J, with 12 bases in the middle. The CDR3 runs 13 residues.

The rearrangement links TRBV3-1 (or the pseudogene TRBV3-2) to TRBJ1-4; the match to TRBD1 covers 7 bases. Germline CDR1 is LGHDT and CDR2 is YNNKEL (reference sequence). V lost 1 base to trimming and J lost 8 bases; unmatched junction nucleotides: 13. This CDR3 is built from 17 residues. The CDR3 sequence is CASSQAQGTATPEKLFF. CDR3 bases: TGTGCCAGCAGCCAAGCACAGGGGACAGCCACACCCGAAAAACTGTTTTTT.

The chain recombines TRBV6-6 with TRBJ2-1; D may be TRBD2 (7 bases). V was cut by 4 bases and J by 5 bases, with 12 bases left in between. The CDR3 has 14 residues. Per germline, CDR1 MNHNY and CDR2 SVGAGI (reference sequence). Here the CDR3 DNA reads TGTGCCAGCAGTTCACAGGGAGGGGACAATGAGCAGTTCTTC. Translating gives CASSSQGGDNEQFF.